The T cell receptor (beta chain) described here comes from a study of blood T cell repertoires in COVID-19. Measured with immunoSEQ multiplex PCR; TCRdb has only the in-frame clones, and not every one. Among 150,000 to 200,000 clones, 70% to 85% were seen once, and the ten largest hold 12% to 15%. Enrollees, roughly 18 to 90 years old, lived in fewer than 25 US areas. Clinical histories supplied by participants themselves formed the basis of cohort assignment. Cohort 3 donors were reported recovered after two negative PCRs, clearance, or symptom resolution. Germline CDR1 SNHLY, CDR2 FYNNEI. This CDR3 spans 15 amino acids. V lost 2 bases to trimming and J lost 2 bases, with 10 bases between them.

The sample consisted of PBMCs or T cells enriched from blood (not recorded which). The chain employs TRBV2 and TRBJ1-5, with D possibly TRBD1 on 5 matching bases. The source of this sequence is a man in his forties or fifties who had recovered from COVID-19. CDR3 sequence reads: CASSETGGGNQPQHF. The CDR3 DNA follows: TGTGCCAGCAGTGAAACAGGCGGGGGCAATCAGCCCCAGCATTTT.